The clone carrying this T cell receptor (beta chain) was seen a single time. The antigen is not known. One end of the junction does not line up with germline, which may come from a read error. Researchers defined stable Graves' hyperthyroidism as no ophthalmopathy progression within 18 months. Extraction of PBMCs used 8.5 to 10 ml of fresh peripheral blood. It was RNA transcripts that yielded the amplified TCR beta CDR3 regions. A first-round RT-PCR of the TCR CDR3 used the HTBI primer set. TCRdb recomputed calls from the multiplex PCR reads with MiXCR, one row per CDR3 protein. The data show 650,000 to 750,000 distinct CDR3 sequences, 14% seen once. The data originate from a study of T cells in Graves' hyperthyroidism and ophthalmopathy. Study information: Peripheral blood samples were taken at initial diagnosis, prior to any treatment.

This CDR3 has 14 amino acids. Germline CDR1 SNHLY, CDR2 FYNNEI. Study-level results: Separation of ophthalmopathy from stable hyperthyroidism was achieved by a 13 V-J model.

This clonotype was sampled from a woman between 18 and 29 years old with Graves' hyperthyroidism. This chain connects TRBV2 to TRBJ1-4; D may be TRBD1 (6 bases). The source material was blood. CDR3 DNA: TGTGCCAGCAGACGGGCAGGGGAGGATGAAAAACTGTCTTTT. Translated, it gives CASRRAGEDEKLSF.